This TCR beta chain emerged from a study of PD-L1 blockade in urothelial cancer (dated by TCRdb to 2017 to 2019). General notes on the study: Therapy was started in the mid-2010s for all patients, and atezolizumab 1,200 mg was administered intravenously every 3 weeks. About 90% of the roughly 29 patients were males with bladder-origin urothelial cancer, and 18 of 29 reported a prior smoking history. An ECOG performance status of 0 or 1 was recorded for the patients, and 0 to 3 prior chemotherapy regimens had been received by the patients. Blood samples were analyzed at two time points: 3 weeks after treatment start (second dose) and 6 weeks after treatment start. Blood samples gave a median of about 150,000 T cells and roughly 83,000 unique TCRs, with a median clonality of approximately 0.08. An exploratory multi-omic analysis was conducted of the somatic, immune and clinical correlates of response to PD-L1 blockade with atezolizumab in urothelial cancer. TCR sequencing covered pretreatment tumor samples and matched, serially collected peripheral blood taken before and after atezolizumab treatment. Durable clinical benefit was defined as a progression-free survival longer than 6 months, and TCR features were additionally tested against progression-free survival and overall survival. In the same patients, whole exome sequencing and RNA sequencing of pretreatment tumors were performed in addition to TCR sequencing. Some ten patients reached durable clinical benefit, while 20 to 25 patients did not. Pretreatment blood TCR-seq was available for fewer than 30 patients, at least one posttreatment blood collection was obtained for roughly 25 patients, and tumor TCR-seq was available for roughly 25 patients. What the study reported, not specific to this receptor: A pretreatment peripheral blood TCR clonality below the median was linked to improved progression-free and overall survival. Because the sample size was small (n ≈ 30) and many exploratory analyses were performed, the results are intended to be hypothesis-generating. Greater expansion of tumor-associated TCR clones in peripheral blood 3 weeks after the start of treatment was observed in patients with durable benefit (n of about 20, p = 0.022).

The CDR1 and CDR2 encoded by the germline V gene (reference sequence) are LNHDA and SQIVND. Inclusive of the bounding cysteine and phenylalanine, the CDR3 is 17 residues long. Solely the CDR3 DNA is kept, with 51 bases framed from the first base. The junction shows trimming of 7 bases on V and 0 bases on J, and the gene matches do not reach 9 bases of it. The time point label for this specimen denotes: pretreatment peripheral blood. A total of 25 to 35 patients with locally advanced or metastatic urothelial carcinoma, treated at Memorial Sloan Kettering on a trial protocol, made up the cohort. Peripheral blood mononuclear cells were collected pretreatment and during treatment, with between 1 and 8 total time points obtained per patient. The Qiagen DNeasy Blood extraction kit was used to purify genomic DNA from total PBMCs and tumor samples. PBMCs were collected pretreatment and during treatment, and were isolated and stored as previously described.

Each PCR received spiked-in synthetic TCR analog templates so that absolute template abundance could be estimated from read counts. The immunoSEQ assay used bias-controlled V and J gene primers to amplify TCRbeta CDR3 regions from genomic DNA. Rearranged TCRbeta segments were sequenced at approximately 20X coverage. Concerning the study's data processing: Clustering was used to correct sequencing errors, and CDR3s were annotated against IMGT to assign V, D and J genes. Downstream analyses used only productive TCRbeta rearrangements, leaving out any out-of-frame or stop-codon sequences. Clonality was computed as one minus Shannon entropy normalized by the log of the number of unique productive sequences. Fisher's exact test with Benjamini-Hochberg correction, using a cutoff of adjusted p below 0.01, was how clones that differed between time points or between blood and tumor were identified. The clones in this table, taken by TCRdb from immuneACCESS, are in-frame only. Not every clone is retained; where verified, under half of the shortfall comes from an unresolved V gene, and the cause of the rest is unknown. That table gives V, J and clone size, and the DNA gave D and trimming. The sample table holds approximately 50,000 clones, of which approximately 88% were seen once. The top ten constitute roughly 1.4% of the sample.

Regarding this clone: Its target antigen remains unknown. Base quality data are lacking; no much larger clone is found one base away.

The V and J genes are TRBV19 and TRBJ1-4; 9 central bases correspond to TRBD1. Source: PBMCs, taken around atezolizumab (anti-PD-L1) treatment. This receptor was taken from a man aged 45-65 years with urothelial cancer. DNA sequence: TGTGCCAGTAACGGGACAGGGTCGGGTCCAACTAATGAAAAACTGTTTTTT. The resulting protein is CASNGTGSGPTNEKLFF.